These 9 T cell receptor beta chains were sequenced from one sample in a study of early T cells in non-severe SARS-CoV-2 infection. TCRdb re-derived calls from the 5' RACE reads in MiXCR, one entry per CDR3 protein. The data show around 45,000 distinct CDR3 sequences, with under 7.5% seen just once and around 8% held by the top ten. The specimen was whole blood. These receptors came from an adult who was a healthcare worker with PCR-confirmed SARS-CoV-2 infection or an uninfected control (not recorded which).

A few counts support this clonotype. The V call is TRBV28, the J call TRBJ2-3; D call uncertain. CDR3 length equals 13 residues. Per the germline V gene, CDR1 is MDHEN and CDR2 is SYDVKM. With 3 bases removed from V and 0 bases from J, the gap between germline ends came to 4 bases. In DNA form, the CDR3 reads TGTGCCAGCAGTTTGATCAGCACAGATACGCAGTATTTT. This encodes CASSLISTDTQYF.

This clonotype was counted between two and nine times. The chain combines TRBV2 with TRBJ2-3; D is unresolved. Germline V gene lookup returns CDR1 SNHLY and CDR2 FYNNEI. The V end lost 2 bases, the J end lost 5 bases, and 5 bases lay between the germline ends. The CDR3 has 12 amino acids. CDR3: CASSETGDTQYF. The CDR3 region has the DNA TGTGCCAGCAGTGAAACGGGAGATACGCAGTATTTT.

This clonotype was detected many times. The chain's CDR3 is CATDQPPGQGKRLDQPQHF. CDR3 coding DNA: TGTGCCACTGACCAACCGCCGGGACAGGGGAAGAGGCTTGATCAGCCCCAGCATTTT. The chain recombines TRBV6-1 with TRBJ1-5; TRBD1 agrees at 10 bases. CDR3 length equals 19 residues. Germline V gene lookup returns CDR1 MNHNS and CDR2 SASEGT. Trimming cost V 10 bases and J 5 bases; bases outside gene matches: 23.

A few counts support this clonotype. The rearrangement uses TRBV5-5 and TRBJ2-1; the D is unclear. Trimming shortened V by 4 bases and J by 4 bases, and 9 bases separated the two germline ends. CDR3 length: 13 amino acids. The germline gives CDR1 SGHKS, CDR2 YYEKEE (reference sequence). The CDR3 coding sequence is TGTGCCAGCAGCGCCGGGCCGTACAATGAGCAGTTCTTC. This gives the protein CASSAGPYNEQFF.

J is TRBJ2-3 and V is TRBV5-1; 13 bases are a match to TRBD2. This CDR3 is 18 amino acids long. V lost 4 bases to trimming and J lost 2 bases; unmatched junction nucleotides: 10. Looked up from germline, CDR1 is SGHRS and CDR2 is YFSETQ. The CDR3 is CASSPRLAGGNPTDTQYF. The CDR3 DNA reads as TGCGCCAGCAGCCCAAGACTAGCGGGGGGCAATCCCACAGATACGCAGTATTTT.

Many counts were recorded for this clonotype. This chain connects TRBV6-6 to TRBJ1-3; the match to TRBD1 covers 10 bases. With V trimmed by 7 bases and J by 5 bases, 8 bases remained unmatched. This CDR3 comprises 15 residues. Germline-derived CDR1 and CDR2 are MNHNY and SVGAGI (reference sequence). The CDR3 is CASKSGQGERNTIYF. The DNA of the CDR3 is TGTGCCAGCAAATCCGGACAGGGGGAACGAAACACCATATATTTT.

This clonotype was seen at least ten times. Here the CDR3 reads CASSLLDNSPLHF. DNA for the CDR3: TGTGCCAGCAGCTTATTGGATAATTCACCCCTCCACTTT. The chain links TRBV7-9 to TRBJ1-6; D is uncertain. The CDR3 contains 13 residues. Germline V gene sequence: CDR1 SEHNR, CDR2 FQNEAQ (reference sequence). V lost 2 bases and J lost 5, with 4 bases in between.

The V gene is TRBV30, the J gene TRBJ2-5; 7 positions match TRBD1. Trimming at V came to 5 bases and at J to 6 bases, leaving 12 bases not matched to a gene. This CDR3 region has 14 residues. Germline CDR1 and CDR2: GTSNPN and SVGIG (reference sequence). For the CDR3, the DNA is TGTGCCTGGGTCAGGGGGATTCCTCTACAGACCCAGTACTTC. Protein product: CAWVRGIPLQTQYF.

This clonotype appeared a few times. The CDR3 loop is CSARRGVRAEAFF. The CDR3 DNA follows: TGCAGTGCTAGAAGGGGCGTACGGGCTGAAGCTTTCTTT. The chain links TRBV20-1 to TRBJ1-1; a weak D match, TRBD1 (5 bases). V was trimmed by 2 bases and J by 6 bases, leaving 13 bases between them. The CDR3 runs to 13 residues. CDR1 DFQATT and CDR2 SNEGSKA come from the germline V gene (reference sequence).